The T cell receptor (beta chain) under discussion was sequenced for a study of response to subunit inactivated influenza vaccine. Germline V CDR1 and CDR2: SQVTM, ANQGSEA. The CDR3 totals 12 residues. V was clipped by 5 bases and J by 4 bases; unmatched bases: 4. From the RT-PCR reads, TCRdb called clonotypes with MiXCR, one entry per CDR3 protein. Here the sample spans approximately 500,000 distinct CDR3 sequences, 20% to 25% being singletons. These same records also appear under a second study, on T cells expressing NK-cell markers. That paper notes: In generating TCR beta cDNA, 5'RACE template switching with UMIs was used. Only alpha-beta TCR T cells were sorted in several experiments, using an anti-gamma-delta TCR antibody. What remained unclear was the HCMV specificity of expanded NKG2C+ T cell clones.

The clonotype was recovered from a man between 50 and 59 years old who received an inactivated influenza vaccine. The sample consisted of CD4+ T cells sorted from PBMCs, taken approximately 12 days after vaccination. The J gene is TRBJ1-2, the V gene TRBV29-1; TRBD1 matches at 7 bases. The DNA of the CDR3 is TGCAGCGTTTGGGACAGTTTCTATGGCTACACCTTC. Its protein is CSVWDSFYGYTF.